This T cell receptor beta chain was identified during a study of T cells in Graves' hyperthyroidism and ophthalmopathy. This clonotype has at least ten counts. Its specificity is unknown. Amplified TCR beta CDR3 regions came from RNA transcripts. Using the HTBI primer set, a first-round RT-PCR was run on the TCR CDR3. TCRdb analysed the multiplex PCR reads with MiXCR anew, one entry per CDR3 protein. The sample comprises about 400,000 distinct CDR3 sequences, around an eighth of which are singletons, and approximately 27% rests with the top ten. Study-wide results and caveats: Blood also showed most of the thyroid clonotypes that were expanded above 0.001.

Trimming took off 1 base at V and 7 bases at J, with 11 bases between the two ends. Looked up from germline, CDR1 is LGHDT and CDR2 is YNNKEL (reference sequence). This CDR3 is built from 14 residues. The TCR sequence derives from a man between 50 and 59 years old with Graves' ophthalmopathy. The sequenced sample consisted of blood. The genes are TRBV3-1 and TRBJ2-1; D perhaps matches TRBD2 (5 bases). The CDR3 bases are TGTGCCAGCAGCCAAGTTACTAGGTTTAATGAGCAGTTCTTC. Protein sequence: CASSQVTRFNEQFF.